The 2 T cell receptor beta chains below come from one sample, sequenced in a study of Ad26.COV2.S vaccination and SARS-CoV-2 variants. Method: immunoSEQ multiplex PCR; TCRdb's copy keeps in-frame clones and lacks some. The profile covers roughly 500,000 clones, with about 88% appearing a single time and just over 2.5% taken by the ten largest. Described treatment: some 20 received Ad26.COV2.S at low or high dose, single or two shots; 5 received placebo; per-sample allocation not given. Sample collection was performed on day 63 after the first vaccine or placebo injection. This specimen was peripheral blood, taken in a trial of Ad26.COV2.S vaccine versus placebo. Receptor source: a person aged 18-65 years who received the Ad26.COV2.S COVID-19 vaccine or a placebo.

This clone was seen many times. The rearrangement uses TRBV6-5 and TRBJ1-5; the D is unclear. Germline V lookup: CDR1 MNHEY, CDR2 SVGAGI. The CDR3 spans 13 residues. Deletions cut 8 bases from V and 3 bases from J, with 11 bases between. The CDR3 sequence is CASARNYNQPQHF. DNA for the CDR3: TGTGCCAGCGCCCGAAACTACAATCAGCCCCAGCATTTT.

This rearrangement joins TRBV27 to TRBJ2-3; the D is unclear. V lost 10 bases to trimming and J lost 4 bases, with 18 bases between them. The CDR3 extends over 14 amino acids. CDR1 and CDR2 (germline): MNHEY, SMNVEV (reference sequence). CDR3 DNA: TGTGCCACGGGTCTCCTGAACGTTCCAGATACGCAGTATTTT. Translating it yields CATGLLNVPDTQYF.